A selection of T cell receptor beta chains follows, all from one sample in a study of shared clonotypes between healthy human individuals. Some clones are missing from TCRdb's copy, which holds only in-frame ones; the method was immunoSEQ multiplex PCR. The data hold over 2 million clones, with about 95% observed a single time. Material: naive CD8+ T cells sorted from blood. Every receptor here comes from a man younger than 30 in good health. The CDR3 runs from the conserved cysteine through the conserved F or W. D genes are given only for firm matches. Rows give clone size only sometimes, using once, few, many, or a class for an expanded clone.

clone size	V gene	J gene	D gene	CDR3 protein	CDR3 DNA
-	TRBV27	TRBJ2-1	-	CASSLSFNNEQFF	TGTGCCAGCAGTTTATCGTTTAACAATGAGCAGTTCTTC
-	TRBV30	TRBJ2-3	-	CAWTRLGSTDTQYF	TGTGCCTGGACCCGACTAGGCAGCACAGATACGCAGTATTTT
-	TRBV6-5	TRBJ2-3	-	CASSYVGTDTQYF	TGTGCCAGCAGTTACGTGGGCACAGATACGCAGTATTTT
-	TRBV5-6	TRBJ2-7	-	CASSTLSSPSYEQYF	TGTGCCAGCAGCACATTGAGTTCCCCCTCCTACGAGCAGTACTTC
-	TRBV29-1	TRBJ1-1	-	CSVEDAGGFTEAFF	TGCAGCGTTGAAGATGCGGGCGGGTTCACTGAAGCTTTCTTT
-	TRBV7-9	TRBJ2-2	-	CASPRRGSNTGELFF	TGTGCCAGCCCCAGGAGGGGGTCGAACACCGGGGAGCTGTTTTTT
-	TRBV7-2	TRBJ2-5	-	CASSPGGGGAQTQYF	TGTGCCAGCAGCCCCGGGGGAGGGGGCGCCCAGACCCAGTACTTC
-	TRBV10-1	TRBJ2-2	-	CANWGENTGELFF	TGCGCCAACTGGGGGGAAAACACCGGGGAGCTGTTTTTT
-	TRBV2	TRBJ2-7	TRBD1	CASRGQANEQYF	TGTGCCAGTAGGGGACAGGCCAACGAGCAGTACTTC
-	TRBV5-1	TRBJ2-7	TRBD1	CASSEWTGDTYEQYF	TGCGCCAGCAGCGAGTGGACAGGCGACACCTACGAGCAGTACTTC
-	TRBV7-9	TRBJ1-1	-	CASSPDRSKTEAFF	TGTGCCAGCAGCCCTGACCGGTCAAAGACTGAAGCTTTCTTT
-	TRBV28	TRBJ2-3	-	CASSFRGFSTDTQYF	TGTGCCAGCAGTTTTCGGGGATTTAGCACAGATACGCAGTATTTT
-	TRBV4-3	TRBJ2-1	-	CASSQDLVSGSSHEQFF	TGCGCCAGCAGCCAAGATCTGGTCTCGGGGAGTTCTCATGAGCAGTTCTTC
-	TRBV7-9	TRBJ2-3	-	CASTQPGSSTDTQYF	TGTGCCAGCACCCAACCGGGATCTAGCACAGATACGCAGTATTTT
once	TRBV30	TRBJ2-1	-	CAWSPGGGGEQFF	TGTGCCTGGTCCCCCGGGGGAGGAGGTGAGCAGTTCTTC
once	TRBV19	TRBJ2-2	TRBD2	CASTRLAFDNTGELFF	TGTGCCAGCACTCGACTAGCGTTTGATAACACCGGGGAGCTGTTTTTT
-	TRBV5-6	TRBJ2-1	-	CASSFEASSYNEQFF	TGTGCCAGCAGCTTTGAGGCAAGCTCCTACAATGAGCAGTTCTTC
-	TRBV19	TRBJ2-7	-	CATAPGLSSYEQYF	TGTGCCACCGCTCCGGGACTTAGCTCCTACGAGCAGTACTTC
-	TRBV7-8	TRBJ2-5	TRBD1	CASSFSSTAEIYRGQETQYF	TGTGCCAGCAGCTTTAGCTCGACGGCCGAAATTTACAGGGGGCAAGAGACCCAGTACTTC
-	TRBV2	TRBJ1-5	-	CASSEGPVWDYNQPQHF	TGTGCCAGCAGTGAAGGCCCTGTTTGGGACTACAATCAGCCCCAGCATTTT
-	TRBV5-6	TRBJ2-1	TRBD2	CASSTGLAGGYNEQFF	TGTGCCAGCAGCACGGGACTAGCGGGGGGTTACAATGAGCAGTTCTTC
-	TRBV7-2	TRBJ2-4	TRBD2	CASSSYSGRALAKNIQYF	TGTGCCAGCAGCTCTTATAGCGGGAGAGCTCTAGCCAAAAACATTCAGTACTTC
-	TRBV13	TRBJ1-2	TRBD1	CASSFTGTGVQGGYTF	TGTGCCAGCAGCTTCACCGGGACAGGGGTGCAGGGGGGCTACACCTTC
-	TRBV7-6	TRBJ2-7	-	CASSLGSGDEQYF	TGTGCCAGCAGCCTAGGGTCCGGGGACGAGCAGTACTTC
once	TRBV7-9	TRBJ2-7	TRBD1	CASSLADRNYEQYF	TGTGCCAGCAGCTTAGCGGACAGGAACTACGAGCAGTACTTC
-	TRBV7-7	TRBJ2-7	TRBD1	CASSPGQGGLYEQYF	TGTGCTAGCAGCCCTGGACAGGGGGGCTTATACGAGCAGTACTTC